This T cell receptor beta chain appears in the sequencing data of a study of blood T cells in healthy people across ages. Findings and limits, study-wide: Donor CMV infection status was unknown, possibly confounding age-related changes in expanded clonotypes. While age rose, TCR beta diversity per million T cells dropped in a roughly linear way.

Concerning this clonotype: Its antigen is unidentified.

The people who gave samples were healthy Caucasians from Russia, aged roughly 6 to 95. V shed 2 bases and J 2 bases; nucleotides not matched to a gene: 4. Germline CDR1 and CDR2: SGHTA and FQGNSA. The CDR3 has 17 residues. Sample-barcoded 5' priming and a J-beta primer mix drove a second PCR of about 6 to 12 cycles. Every molecule of cDNA carried a tag from a template-switch adaptor with 12 random nucleotides. A single record per CDR3 protein comes from TCRdb applying MiXCR to the 5' RACE reads. The sample carries almost 800,000 distinct CDR3 sequences, 58% recorded once. The sequenced sample consisted of blood. This sequence joins TRBV7-2 and TRBJ2-6, with 9 nucleotides matching TRBD1. The sequence was collected from a man aged 25-45 years in good health. The CDR3 DNA reads as TGTGCCAGCAGCTTATGGGACAGGGAAACTGGGGCCAACGTCCTGACTTTC. As protein: CASSLWDRETGANVLTF.